The 15 T cell receptor beta chains presented below share a single source sample, sequenced in a study of cytomegalovirus exposure and HLA in healthy donors. Researchers ran the PCR with 60 Vbeta and 13 Jbeta primers. Assay used: immunoSEQ multiplex PCR; TCRdb lists only in-frame clones, some missing. The sample carries 170,000 or so clones, around three quarters recorded once. Material for sequencing was PBMCs. The receptors were gathered from a man aged 35 to 55 in good health and CMV-seronegative.

This chain connects TRBV11-3 to TRBJ2-4; weak D call: TRBD1 (6 bases). CDR1 and CDR2 (germline): SGHNT, YENEEA. The CDR3 extends over 15 amino acids. V lost 5 bases, J lost 4 bases, and 15 bases lay in between. The CDR3 is CASSPARTVKNIQYF. For the CDR3, the DNA is TGTGCCAGCAGCCCAGCCCGGACAGTGAAAAACATTCAGTACTTC.

The genes are TRBV10-3 and TRBJ2-1; TRBD1 might be the D (6 bases). V was pared by 6 bases and J by 10 bases, with 16 bases between. This CDR3 region has 13 residues. Germline V CDR1 and CDR2: ENHRY, SYGVKD. The CDR3 sequence is CAIRNQGLGEQFF. Written as DNA, the CDR3 is TGTGCCATCAGGAACCAGGGGCTGGGGGAGCAGTTCTTC.

The chain is built from TRBV4-3 and TRBJ2-3, with 8 positions matching TRBD1. Germline lookup yields CDR1 LGHNA and CDR2 YSLEER. V was pared by 6 bases and J by 1 base, with 9 bases of the junction left unmatched. CDR3 length: 16 amino acids. CDR3 sequence reads: CASRQTTGAGTDTQYF. CDR3 nucleotides: TGCGCCAGCAGGCAAACGACAGGGGCAGGCACAGATACGCAGTATTTT.

The gene calls are TRBV4-1 and TRBJ1-4; 9 bases agree with TRBD1. With 0 bases clipped from V and 1 base from J, the junction kept 3 bases outside the gene matches. Germline CDR1 and CDR2: MGHRA and YSYEKL. The CDR3 loop spans 17 amino acids. CDR3: CASSQEETGGTNEKLFF. CDR3 sequence (DNA): TGCGCCAGCAGCCAAGAGGAGACAGGGGGAACTAATGAAAAACTGTTTTTT.

Of note for this clone: Distinct nucleotide sequences in the sample also encode this CDR3. CDR3 protein: CASSYGTGVYEQYF. CDR3 nucleotides: TGTGCCAGCAGTTACGGGACAGGGGTGTACGAGCAGTACTTC. The V and J genes are TRBV6-5 and TRBJ2-7; the match to TRBD1 covers 10 bases. V dropped 2 bases and J dropped 4; count of bases not matched to a gene: 2. CDR3 size: 14 residues. CDR1 MNHEY and CDR2 SVGAGI come from the germline V gene.

The CDR3, as DNA: TGCGCCAGCAGCCAAGACTGGCAGGGTAAGAATCAGCCCCAGCATTTT. Amino acid sequence: CASSQDWQGKNQPQHF. The chain carries TRBV4-3 and TRBJ1-5, with D possibly being TRBD1 (5 bases). CDR1 is LGHNA and CDR2 is YSLEER in the germline V gene. V was cut by 0 bases and J by 4 bases, with 13 bases left in between. The CDR3 has 16 residues.

With regard to this clone: Mismatch with germline at one junction end may stem from a read error. This chain links TRBV7-9 with TRBJ1-1; D uncertain. CDR1 is SEHNR and CDR2 is FQNEAQ in the germline V gene (reference sequence). This CDR3 spans 12 amino acids. CDR3 residues: CSSSLSLEKAFF. The CDR3 nucleotides are TGTTCCAGCAGCTTATCCCTGGAGAAAGCTTTCTTT.

A few counts support this clone. The J gene is TRBJ1-6, the V gene TRBV18; D call uncertain. V was pared by 1 base and J by 0 bases, with 7 bases between. The CDR3 extends over 16 amino acids. Germline lookup yields CDR1 KGHSH and CDR2 LQKENI. CDR3 DNA: TGTGCCAGCTCACCACTGGCTAGCTCCTATAATTCACCCCTCCACTTT. It is translated as CASSPLASSYNSPLHF.

The chain links TRBV5-4 to TRBJ2-1, with D tentatively TRBD2 (5 bases). Trimming left V 4 bases short and J 5 bases short, with 10 bases between. The CDR3 has 13 residues. CDR1 is SGHNT and CDR2 is YYREEE in the germline V gene (reference sequence). The CDR3 nucleotides are TGTGCCAGCAGCACCACTAGTAACAATGAGCAGTTCTTC. Protein sequence: CASSTTSNNEQFF.

This rearrangement joins TRBV28 to TRBJ1-5, with TRBD1 as a possible D gene (6 bases). The ends were cut back, 7 bases at V and 1 base at J, with 14 bases in the middle. Germline CDR1 is MDHEN and CDR2 is SYDVKM. This CDR3 has 15 residues. CDR3 loop: CASTEGVRSNQPQHF. CDR3 DNA: TGTGCCAGCACAGAGGGGGTAAGAAGCAATCAGCCCCAGCATTTT.

The CDR3 bases are TGCGCCAGCAGCTTGGAAGCCTCTGGAAACACCATATATTTT. Residues: CASSLEASGNTIYF. V usage is TRBV5-1 and J usage is TRBJ1-3; no firm D call. Germline CDR1 reads SGHRS; CDR2 reads YFSETQ. The ends were cut back, 0 bases at V and 0 bases at J, with 4 bases in the middle. The CDR3 loop spans 14 amino acids.

This clone was seen once. V is TRBV7-8 and J is TRBJ2-3, with 10 bases lining up with TRBD2. The CDR3 covers 16 residues. V shed 0 bases, J shed 9 bases, and the junction held 9 bases outside the gene matches. Germline lookup yields CDR1 SGHVS and CDR2 FQNEAQ. As DNA, the CDR3 is TGTGCCAGCAGCTTAGCCTTCGGTAGCGGGGGGAAGACGCAGTATTTT. It specifies CASSLAFGSGGKTQYF.

This clone was observed a few times. This rearrangement joins TRBV7-2 to TRBJ2-2, with 8 bases matching TRBD2. The V segment lost 3 bases and the J segment 6 bases; nucleotides outside the gene matches: 9. The CDR3 is 16 residues long. Germline CDR1 SGHTA, CDR2 FQGNSA. For the CDR3, the DNA is TGTGCCAGCAGCTTCTATAGCGGGAATAGGGCCGGGGAGCTGTTTTTT. This sequence encodes CASSFYSGNRAGELFF.

The gene calls are TRBV9 and TRBJ2-3; 9 positions agree with TRBD2. Losses at the gene ends were 4 bases for V and 0 bases for J; bases not matched to a gene: 6. This CDR3 has 16 amino acids. Per the germline V gene, CDR1 is SGDLS and CDR2 is YYNGEE. Here the CDR3 reads CASSPGAGGSTDTQYF. The CDR3 bases are TGTGCCAGCAGCCCAGGGGCGGGGGGGAGCACAGATACGCAGTATTTT. Variable domain in full (rest from reference TRBV9 and TRBJ2-3): DSGVTQTPKHLITATGQRVTLRCSPRSGDLSVYWYQQSLDQGLQFLIQYYNGEERAKGNILERFSAQQFPDLHSELNLSSLELGDSALYFCASSPGAGGSTDTQYFGPGTRLTVL.

The rearrangement joins TRBV4-3 to TRBJ1-6, with D perhaps matching TRBD1 (6 bases). The CDR3 extends over 14 amino acids. V lost 0 bases, J lost 8 bases, and 8 bases lay in between. CDR1 LGHNA and CDR2 YSLEER come from the germline V gene. CDR3 DNA: TGCGCCAGCAGCCAAGACAGGGGTGATTCACCCCTCCACTTT. Translating gives CASSQDRGDSPLHF.